The 29 T cell receptor beta chains below all came from one sample that was sequenced in a study of cytomegalovirus exposure and HLA in healthy donors. Researchers ran the PCR with 60 Vbeta and 13 Jbeta primers. Method: immunoSEQ multiplex PCR; TCRdb's copy keeps in-frame clones and lacks some. This table holds over 150,000 clones, roughly 72% found once. Sequenced: PBMCs. The receptors stem from a man aged 25 to 40 in good health and CMV-seronegative.

The rearrangement joins TRBV6-1 to TRBJ1-6; D unclear. The CDR3 contains 14 residues. The V and J ends lost 3 bases and 6 bases respectively, with 9 bases between them. Germline V gene sequence: CDR1 MNHNS, CDR2 SASEGT. The CDR3 sequence: CASSDGFRNSPLHF. The DNA for the CDR3 is TGTGCCAGCAGTGACGGGTTTCGTAATTCACCCCTCCACTTT.

V usage is TRBV5-1 and J usage is TRBJ1-5, with TRBD1 matching 8 bases. Germline CDR1 SGHRS, CDR2 YFSETQ. The CDR3 has 16 amino acids. The J segment lost 8 bases and the V segment lost 0 bases, leaving 10 bases of the junction unmatched. The CDR3 nucleotides read TGCGCCAGCAGCTTGGGGGACAGGCTAGATTTGGAGCCCCAGCATTTT. Amino acid sequence: CASSLGDRLDLEPQHF.

This clone appeared a single time. V gene TRBV5-1 combines with J gene TRBJ1-2; no clear D. Germline assignment: CDR1 SGHRS and CDR2 YFSETQ. The germline V and J ends were trimmed by 3 bases and 0 bases, with 12 bases remaining between them. This CDR3 comprises 15 residues. In DNA form, the CDR3 reads TGCGCCAGCAGCTCTTCAGGTCAAGCTAACTATGGCTACACCTTC. Residues: CASSSSGQANYGYTF.

The chain joins TRBV28 to TRBJ1-1; unclear D gene. Germline V gene sequence: CDR1 MDHEN, CDR2 SYDVKM. The CDR3 totals 11 residues. Trimming took off 6 bases at V and 4 bases at J, with 6 bases between the two ends. The CDR3 sequence is CASSLRTEAFF. CDR3 in DNA: TGTGCCAGCAGCCTGCGCACTGAAGCTTTCTTT. The complete variable domain, with remaining parts taken from reference TRBV28 and TRBJ1-1, reads DVKVTQSSRYLVKRTGEKVFLECVQDMDHENMFWYRQDPGLGLRLIYFSYDVKMKEKGDIPEGYSVSREKKERFSLILESASTNQTSMYLCASSLRTEAFFGQGTRLTVV.

The chain joins TRBV19 to TRBJ2-3, with 11 positions matching TRBD2. CDR1 and CDR2 from the germline V gene are LNHDA and SQIVND (reference sequence). The length of the CDR3 is 17 residues. Germline trimming cut 5 bases from V and 6 bases from J; bases unmatched to any gene: 13. This chain's CDR3 is CASSFSLAGESPDTQYF. The CDR3 bases are TGTGCCAGTAGTTTCTCACTAGCGGGGGAGAGCCCGGATACGCAGTATTTT.

V gene TRBV30 combines with J gene TRBJ1-5; TRBD1 agrees at 10 bases. CDR3 size: 14 residues. Germline lookup yields CDR1 GTSNPN and CDR2 SVGIG (reference sequence). With V trimmed by 2 bases and J by 6 bases, 4 bases remained unmatched. CDR3 nucleotides: TGTGCCTGGAGTCACGGGACAGGGGCTCAGCCCCAGCATTTT. Amino acids: CAWSHGTGAQPQHF.

The V and J genes are TRBV2 and TRBJ1-1; TRBD1 agrees at 8 bases. The CDR3 length is 14 residues. Germline assignment: CDR1 SNHLY and CDR2 FYNNEI. V shed 7 bases and J 6 bases; nucleotides not matched to a gene: 10. CDR3 coding DNA: TGTGCCAGCAATCCCTCAGGGGGCATCGCTGAAGCTTTCTTT. It encodes CASNPSGGIAEAFF.

The chain links TRBV30 to TRBJ2-1; TRBD1 agrees at 7 bases. With 3 bases clipped from V and 4 bases from J, the junction kept 9 bases outside the gene matches. Germline V gene sequence: CDR1 GTSNPN, CDR2 SVGIG (reference sequence). The CDR3 spans 15 residues. The CDR3 DNA reads TGTGCCTGGAGAGGGACAGCGGCTTCTTACAATGAGCAGTTCTTC. This encodes CAWRGTAASYNEQFF.

Regarding this clone: This may be a read error, as it is one base from a much larger clone. Other DNA sequences within the sample encode an identical CDR3. J is TRBJ2-5 and V is TRBV5-1; D possibly corresponds to TRBD1 (6 bases). The J call is in doubt because the DNA end fits TRBJ2-7 better. This CDR3 comprises 13 residues. In germline, CDR1 is SGHRS, CDR2 YFSETQ. The CDR3 DNA follows: TGCGCCAGCAGCTTGGACAGGGCCTACGAGCAGTACTTC. Its protein is CASSLDRAYEQYF.

This clone came up a few times. The gene calls are TRBV4-3 and TRBJ2-1; 9 bases map to TRBD2. The germline CDR1 and CDR2 sequences are LGHNA and YSLEER. The V gene end was trimmed by 0 bases and the J gene end by 1 base; junction bases not matched to a gene: 1. The CDR3 loop spans 16 amino acids. The CDR3 sequence is CASSQDAGGSYNEQFF. The CDR3 DNA is TGCGCCAGCAGCCAAGATGCGGGGGGGTCCTACAATGAGCAGTTCTTC.

The genes are TRBV19 and TRBJ1-1, with D perhaps matching TRBD1 (6 bases). This CDR3 is built from 14 residues. The germline V and J ends were trimmed by 7 bases and 5 bases, with 17 bases remaining between them. The germline V gene has CDR1 LNHDA and CDR2 SQIVND (reference sequence). CDR3 residues: CASNVGGARTEAFF. CDR3 coding DNA: TGTGCCAGTAACGTAGGGGGGGCTCGGACTGAAGCTTTCTTT.

This clone was observed once. The genes are TRBV7-9 and TRBJ2-1, with TRBD1 matching over 10 bases. Losses at the gene ends were 1 base for V and 8 bases for J; bases not matched to a gene: 2. The CDR3 consists of 14 residues. Per germline, CDR1 SEHNR and CDR2 FQNEAQ (reference sequence). The CDR3 spells CASSLVGTGDEQFF. The CDR3, as DNA: TGTGCCAGCAGCTTAGTTGGGACAGGGGATGAGCAGTTCTTC. The entire variable domain, with the rest obtained from reference TRBV7-9 and TRBJ2-1, is as follows: DTGVSQNPRHKITKRGQNVTFRCDPISEHNRLYWYRQTLGQGPEFLTYFQNEAQLEKSRLLSDRFSAERPKGSFSTLEIQRTEQGDSAMYLCASSLVGTGDEQFFGPGTRLTVL.

The chain combines TRBV6-1 with TRBJ2-7; perhaps TRBD1 as D (5 bases). V was cut by 7 bases and J by 11 bases, with 24 bases left in between. Germline V gives CDR1 MNHNS, CDR2 SASEGT. CDR3 size: 14 residues. CDR3 nucleotides: TGTGCCAGCAATCCAAGCCCCCGGGCCCCAGGGAAGTACTTC. Its translation is CASNPSPRAPGKYF.

The chain employs TRBV5-1 and TRBJ2-3, with a tentative D call TRBD1 (7 bases). Deletions cut 4 bases from V and 3 bases from J, with 12 bases between. The CDR3 runs 14 residues. Germline values: CDR1 SGHRS, CDR2 YFSETQ. The CDR3 reads CASSISGGTDTQYF. The CDR3 nucleotides are TGCGCCAGCAGCATCTCAGGGGGGACAGATACGCAGTATTTT.

The J gene is TRBJ1-2, the V gene TRBV7-2; 7 bases map to TRBD1. Per the germline V gene, CDR1 is SGHTA and CDR2 is FQGNSA. The V segment lost 1 base and the J segment 4 bases; nucleotides outside the gene matches: 15. The CDR3 totals 18 residues. The CDR3 reads CASSLDVGQSMRGYGYTF. Here the CDR3 DNA reads TGTGCCAGCAGCTTAGACGTGGGACAGTCGATGAGGGGCTATGGCTACACCTTC.

In its sample, this clone was seen once. This chain links TRBV5-8 with TRBJ1-6; 7 bases agree with TRBD1. Germline CDR1 and CDR2: SGHTS and YDEGEE. V was clipped by 0 bases and J by 10 bases; unmatched bases: 7. This CDR3 region has 15 residues. The CDR3 bases are TGTGCCAGCAGCTTGGCGACAGGGAATGTGTCACCCCTCCACTTT. Protein sequence: CASSLATGNVSPLHF.

The genes are TRBV5-6 and TRBJ2-5, with 7 bases identical to TRBD1. CDR1 SGHDT and CDR2 YYEEEE come from the germline V gene. This CDR3 region has 17 residues. Trimming took 1 base from V and 2 from J; bases not matched to a gene: 11. This CDR3 is CASSLRQGEGGQETQYF. The DNA for the CDR3 is TGTGCCAGCAGCTTGAGGCAGGGGGAAGGGGGTCAAGAGACCCAGTACTTC. Full variable domain (missing parts from reference TRBV5-6 and TRBJ2-5): DAGVTQSPTHLIKTRGQQVTLRCSPKSGHDTVSWYQQALGQGPQFIFQYYEEEERQRGNFPDRFSGHQFPNYSSELNVNALLLGDSALYLCASSLRQGEGGQETQYFGPGTRLLVL.

This rearrangement joins TRBV7-9 to TRBJ1-2; D is perhaps TRBD1 (6 bases). This CDR3 has 13 residues. V lost 5 bases to trimming and J lost 2 bases, with 9 bases between them. Germline CDR1 SEHNR, CDR2 FQNEAQ (reference sequence). In nucleotides, the CDR3 is TGTGCCAGCAGCCACGGACAGAACTATGGCTACACCTTC. It specifies CASSHGQNYGYTF.

The V and J genes are TRBV7-9 and TRBJ2-7; D perhaps matches TRBD1 (5 bases). V was clipped by 8 bases and J by 3 bases, with 20 bases between them. The CDR3 consists of 15 residues. CDR1 and CDR2 (germline): SEHNR, FQNEAQ (reference sequence). The DNA of the CDR3 is TGTGCCAGCGGCGACCAGGGCGAGCCCCTCTACGAGCAGTACTTC. Translated: CASGDQGEPLYEQYF.

This rearrangement joins TRBV7-9 to TRBJ2-2; TRBD2 matches 14 bases. The V segment lost 5 bases and the J segment 7 bases; nucleotides outside the gene matches: 9. This CDR3 contains 17 residues. CDR1 and CDR2 from the germline V gene are SEHNR and FQNEAQ (reference sequence). The CDR3 sequence: CASSPGLAGAQGGELFF. CDR3 coding DNA: TGTGCCAGCAGCCCGGGACTAGCGGGGGCCCAAGGCGGGGAGCTGTTTTTT.

V usage is TRBV28 and J usage is TRBJ1-4; perhaps TRBD1 as D (6 bases). CDR3 length equals 11 residues. Between the trimmed V and J ends, which lost 6 bases and 11 bases, there was a span of 10 bases. Germline CDR1 MDHEN, CDR2 SYDVKM. CDR3: CASSRGQKLFF. CDR3 in DNA: TGTGCCAGCAGCCGTGGACAGAAACTGTTTTTT. Looking up the rest from reference TRBV28 and TRBJ1-4 gives the full variable domain: DVKVTQSSRYLVKRTGEKVFLECVQDMDHENMFWYRQDPGLGLRLIYFSYDVKMKEKGDIPEGYSVSREKKERFSLILESASTNQTSMYLCASSRGQKLFFGSGTQLSVL.

CDR3 residues: CSVDGGSTEAFF. The CDR3, as DNA: TGCAGCGTGGACGGAGGTAGCACTGAAGCTTTCTTT. The gene calls are TRBV29-1 and TRBJ1-1, with no clear D. CDR1 and CDR2 (germline): SQVTM, ANQGSEA. The V gene lost 6 bases and the J gene lost 4 bases, with 12 bases spanning the gap. This CDR3 region has 12 residues. The full variable domain, its missing parts supplied by reference TRBV29-1 and TRBJ1-1, is SAVISQKPSRDICQRGTSLTIQCQVDSQVTMMFWYRQQPGQSLTLIATANQGSEATYESGFVIDKFPISRPNLTFSTLTVSNMSPEDSSIYLCSVDGGSTEAFFGQGTRLTVV.

The chain uses TRBV5-4 and TRBJ2-5, with 14 bases lining up with TRBD2. TRBJ2-7 matches the DNA end more closely, so the J call is doubtful. This CDR3 is 16 amino acids long. Germline CDR1 reads SGHNT; CDR2 reads YYREEE (reference sequence). The CDR3 nucleotides read TGTGCCAGCAGCACCGGGACTAGCGGGGGCGCCTACGAGCAGTACTTC. Encoded protein: CASSTGTSGGAYEQYF.

V gene TRBV13 combines with J gene TRBJ2-7; D possibly corresponds to TRBD1 (6 bases). V lost 7 bases, J lost 0 bases, and 10 bases lay in between. Germline values: CDR1 PRHDT, CDR2 FYEKMQ (reference sequence). The CDR3 has 13 residues. CDR3 coding DNA: TGTGCCAGCAAGAACAGGGCCTCCTACGAGCAGTACTTC. Its translation: CASKNRASYEQYF.

The chain carries TRBV29-1 and TRBJ2-7; weak D call: TRBD2 (5 bases). Trimming cost V 5 bases and J 4 bases, with 21 bases left between them. This CDR3 spans 15 amino acids. Germline V gene lookup returns CDR1 SQVTM and CDR2 ANQGSEA. The DNA for the CDR3 is TGCAGCGTTCTAAGCGGAATCAAGAAGGCGTACGAGCAGTACTTC. It encodes CSVLSGIKKAYEQYF.

The chain couples TRBV28 to TRBJ1-4, with D tentatively TRBD1 (6 bases). Germline assignment: CDR1 MDHEN and CDR2 SYDVKM. The CDR3 length is 13 residues. V lost 8 bases and J 6 bases, leaving 13 bases between the germline ends. The CDR3 spells CASWGGADEKLFF. The DNA of the CDR3 is TGTGCCAGCTGGGGGGGGGCGGATGAAAAACTGTTTTTT.

This rearrangement joins TRBV28 to TRBJ2-2, with 7 nucleotides matching TRBD1. Germline V CDR1 and CDR2: MDHEN, SYDVKM. The CDR3 is made up of 15 amino acids. The trim removed 5 bases at V and 5 bases at J, leaving 8 bases unmatched. CDR3 coding DNA: TGTGCCAGCAGTCCTCAGAGACAGGGAACCGGGGAGCTGTTTTTT. The encoded protein is CASSPQRQGTGELFF.

This clone was seen more than once but under ten times. This rearrangement joins TRBV2 to TRBJ2-7; no definite D call. The germline V gene has CDR1 SNHLY and CDR2 FYNNEI. The V end was cut by 5 bases, the J end by 3 bases, with 11 bases between. There are 13 residues in the CDR3. This CDR3 is CASSSLQYYEQYF. Written as DNA, the CDR3 is TGTGCCAGCAGTTCCCTCCAGTACTACGAGCAGTACTTC.

The gene calls are TRBV7-9 and TRBJ1-4, with 7 bases fitting TRBD1. The V segment lost 5 bases and the J segment 5 bases; nucleotides outside the gene matches: 5. This CDR3 is 14 amino acids long. CDR1 SEHNR and CDR2 FQNEAQ come from the germline V gene (reference sequence). Here the CDR3 reads CASSRDRSNEKLFF. DNA for the CDR3: TGTGCCAGCAGCCGGGACAGATCGAATGAAAAACTGTTTTTT.